These T cell receptor beta chains were read from a single sample in a study of immune evolution from preneoplasia to lung adenocarcinoma. Sequenced by immunoSEQ multiplex PCR; TCRdb stores in-frame clones only, minus some. The data show 8,500 to 10,000 clones, with approximately 79% seen just once and over 9.5% held by the top ten. Sequenced: FFPE lung adenocarcinoma in situ tissue. The receptors originated from a person of 80 years or more with lung adenocarcinoma. Both conserved end residues are part of each CDR3. D genes are given only for firm matches. Clone size is stated in some rows and not others, as once, few, many or a class when expanded.

D gene: TRBD1; V gene: TRBV19; J gene: TRBJ1-6; clone size: NA; CDR3 DNA: TGTGCCAGTAGTATTCGCCCAATGGGACAGGCTAATTCACCCCTCCACTTT; CDR3 protein: CASSIRPMGQANSPLHF
D gene: TRBD2; V gene: TRBV10-1; J gene: TRBJ2-1; clone size: NA; CDR3 DNA: TGCGCCAGCAGTGATTTTACTAGCGGGATTAGCTCCTACAATGAGCAGTTCTTC; CDR3 protein: CASSDFTSGISSYNEQFF
D gene: TRBD2; V gene: TRBV7-2; J gene: TRBJ2-5; clone size: NA; CDR3 DNA: TGTGCCAGCAGCCTACTAGCGGGAGAGACCCAGTACTTC; CDR3 protein: CASSLLAGETQYF
D gene: TRBD1; V gene: TRBV5-6; J gene: TRBJ1-1; clone size: NA; CDR3 DNA: TGTGCCAGCAGCTTCTGGACAGGGAAGAACACTGAAGCTTTCTTT; CDR3 protein: CASSFWTGKNTEAFF
D gene: NA; V gene: TRBV11-2; J gene: TRBJ2-2; clone size: NA; CDR3 DNA: TGTGCCAGCAGCTTCCCGACAGGAACGCCGAACACCGGGGAGCTGTTTTTT; CDR3 protein: CASSFPTGTPNTGELFF
D gene: TRBD1; V gene: TRBV27; J gene: TRBJ1-6; clone size: NA; CDR3 DNA: TGTGCCAGCAGTACGGGACAGGGCAGGTATTCACCCCTCCACTTT; CDR3 protein: CASSTGQGRYSPLHF
D gene: TRBD1; V gene: TRBV27; J gene: TRBJ1-6; clone size: NA; CDR3 DNA: TGTGCCAGCACCACCGGACAGGGGGGAAATTCACCCCTCCACTTT; CDR3 protein: CASTTGQGGNSPLHF
D gene: TRBD1; V gene: TRBV6-5; J gene: TRBJ1-1; clone size: NA; CDR3 DNA: TGTGCCAGCAGCTTCAGGGGGACTGAAGCTTTCTTT; CDR3 protein: CASSFRGTEAFF
D gene: NA; V gene: TRBV7-2; J gene: TRBJ1-2; clone size: NA; CDR3 DNA: TGTGCCAGCAGCTTAGCTGATTATGGCTACACCTTC; CDR3 protein: CASSLADYGYTF
D gene: TRBD1; V gene: TRBV12-5; J gene: TRBJ2-3; clone size: medium-sized; CDR3 DNA: TGTGCTAGTGGTTTGGGGACAGGGGTAGCAGATACGCAGTATTTT; CDR3 protein: CASGLGTGVADTQYF
D gene: TRBD1; V gene: TRBV27; J gene: TRBJ2-7; clone size: NA; CDR3 DNA: TGTGCCAGCAGTTCCCGGGACAGGGCCTCCTACGAGCAGTACTTC; CDR3 protein: CASSSRDRASYEQYF
D gene: TRBD1; V gene: TRBV6-5; J gene: TRBJ1-1; clone size: NA; CDR3 DNA: TGTGCCAGCAGTTACGGGACAGATGAAGCTTTCTTT; CDR3 protein: CASSYGTDEAFF
D gene: NA; V gene: TRBV29-1; J gene: TRBJ2-7; clone size: NA; CDR3 DNA: TGCAGCGTTGCGTCTGGACAGAGTTACGAGCAGTACTTC; CDR3 protein: CSVASGQSYEQYF
D gene: NA; V gene: TRBV18; J gene: TRBJ2-2; clone size: once; CDR3 DNA: TGTGCCAGCTCACCAGGGGCAGAAACCGGGGAGCTGTTTTTT; CDR3 protein: CASSPGAETGELFF
D gene: NA; V gene: TRBV5-4; J gene: TRBJ2-3; clone size: NA; CDR3 DNA: TGTGCCAGCAGCTTGGGGCTACCTAGCACAGATACGCAGTATTTT; CDR3 protein: CASSLGLPSTDTQYF
D gene: NA; V gene: TRBV2; J gene: TRBJ2-5; clone size: NA; CDR3 DNA: TGTGCCAGCAGTCCTGCGTCACGTGGGGGGGAGACCCAGTACTTC; CDR3 protein: CASSPASRGGETQYF
D gene: NA; V gene: TRBV5-4; J gene: TRBJ1-1; clone size: NA; CDR3 DNA: TGTGCCAGCAGCTTCGGGGAGTCTGAAGCTTTCTTT; CDR3 protein: CASSFGESEAFF
D gene: TRBD1; V gene: TRBV19; J gene: TRBJ1-5; clone size: NA; CDR3 DNA: TGTGCCAGTAGTATGACAGGGGGCGGTCAGCCCCAGCATTTT; CDR3 protein: CASSMTGGGQPQHF
D gene: TRBD1; V gene: TRBV7-2; J gene: TRBJ1-3; clone size: NA; CDR3 DNA: TGTGCCAGCAGCTTGGGACAGGTTAGCTCTGGAAACACCATATATTTT; CDR3 protein: CASSLGQVSSGNTIYF
D gene: NA; V gene: TRBV7-8; J gene: TRBJ2-7; clone size: NA; CDR3 DNA: TGTGCCAGCAGCTTAGCGGCCACGGCTCTGGCTACCGAGCAGTACTTC; CDR3 protein: CASSLAATALATEQYF
D gene: NA; V gene: TRBV7-2; J gene: TRBJ1-6; clone size: once; CDR3 DNA: TGTGCCAGCAGCTCAACGGGGGGTTCACCCCTCCACTTT; CDR3 protein: CASSSTGGSPLHF
D gene: NA; V gene: TRBV19; J gene: TRBJ1-5; clone size: few; CDR3 DNA: TGTGCCAGTAGTTTTCAGGGTCAGCCCCAGCATTTT; CDR3 protein: CASSFQGQPQHF
D gene: NA; V gene: TRBV7-2; J gene: TRBJ2-5; clone size: NA; CDR3 DNA: TGTGCCAGCAGCTTAGCGCTGTGGGGGGCCAGCCCAGAGACCCAGTACTTC; CDR3 protein: CASSLALWGASPETQYF
D gene: NA; V gene: TRBV7-2; J gene: TRBJ2-3; clone size: NA; CDR3 DNA: TGTGCCAGTGTCAGGATGCAGGGAAGCACAGATACGCAGTATTTT; CDR3 protein: CASVRMQGSTDTQYF
D gene: NA; V gene: TRBV6-5; J gene: TRBJ1-3; clone size: once; CDR3 DNA: TGTGCCAGCAGGGGGAGTTTTGGGGTTGGGAACACCATATATTTT; CDR3 protein: CASRGSFGVGNTIYF
D gene: TRBD1; V gene: TRBV7-9; J gene: TRBJ2-7; clone size: few; CDR3 DNA: TGTGCCAGCAGCCAGGGACAGTTATACGAGCAGTACTTC; CDR3 protein: CASSQGQLYEQYF
D gene: NA; V gene: TRBV19; J gene: TRBJ1-1; clone size: NA; CDR3 DNA: TGTGCCAGTAGTCGGCAAGCCAACACTGAAGCTTTCTTT; CDR3 protein: CASSRQANTEAFF
D gene: TRBD1; V gene: TRBV7-2; J gene: TRBJ2-7; clone size: NA; CDR3 DNA: TGTGCCAGCAGCTTAGCTTATGGACAGGGGGCCTACGAGCAGTACTTC; CDR3 protein: CASSLAYGQGAYEQYF
D gene: TRBD2; V gene: TRBV11-1; J gene: TRBJ2-7; clone size: NA; CDR3 DNA: TGTGCCAGCAGCTTGCGGGGGGGCCGCTACGAGCAGTACTTT; CDR3 protein: CASSLRGGRYEQYF
D gene: NA; V gene: TRBV4-1; J gene: TRBJ2-1; clone size: NA; CDR3 DNA: TGCGCCAGCAGCCAAGACTTTCTTAGCGCTAACTCCTACAATGAGCAGTTCTTC; CDR3 protein: CASSQDFLSANSYNEQFF
D gene: TRBD2; V gene: TRBV4-2; J gene: TRBJ2-3; clone size: few; CDR3 DNA: TGTGCCAGCAGCCAAAGCTATGGGGCGGGGGCAGATACGCAGTATTTT; CDR3 protein: CASSQSYGAGADTQYF
D gene: TRBD1; V gene: TRBV19; J gene: TRBJ2-5; clone size: NA; CDR3 DNA: TGTGCCAGTAGTAAACTCACAGGGGGCGGGGAGACCCAGTACTTC; CDR3 protein: CASSKLTGGGETQYF
D gene: NA; V gene: TRBV2; J gene: TRBJ2-6; clone size: NA; CDR3 DNA: TGTGCCAGCAGCGGAGACCGGCGCTCTGGGGCCAACGTCCTGACTTTC; CDR3 protein: CASSGDRRSGANVLTF
D gene: NA; V gene: TRBV7-8; J gene: TRBJ1-5; clone size: NA; CDR3 DNA: TGTGCCAGCAACCATCAGCCCCAGCATTTT; CDR3 protein: CASNHQPQHF
D gene: NA; V gene: TRBV5-5; J gene: TRBJ1-2; clone size: NA; CDR3 DNA: TGTGCCAGCAGCCGGACGGGGGGGGCTGACTATGGCTACACCTTC; CDR3 protein: CASSRTGGADYGYTF
D gene: NA; V gene: TRBV7-6; J gene: TRBJ2-7; clone size: NA; CDR3 DNA: TGTGCCAGCAGCTTAGGACAGGTCTGGAACTACGAGCAGTACTTC; CDR3 protein: CASSLGQVWNYEQYF
D gene: NA; V gene: TRBV19; J gene: TRBJ1-1; clone size: NA; CDR3 DNA: TGTGCCAGTAGTTTAGGGATGAACACTGAAGCTTTCTTT; CDR3 protein: CASSLGMNTEAFF
D gene: NA; V gene: TRBV5-8; J gene: TRBJ2-6; clone size: NA; CDR3 DNA: TGTGCCAGCAGCTTGATCCCATTAACGTTCTCTGGGGCCAACGTCCTGACTTTC; CDR3 protein: CASSLIPLTFSGANVLTF
D gene: TRBD1; V gene: TRBV19; J gene: TRBJ1-6; clone size: once; CDR3 DNA: TGTGCCAGTAGTATACAGGGACAGGGGGACTCACCCCTCCACTTT; CDR3 protein: CASSIQGQGDSPLHF
D gene: NA; V gene: TRBV4-1; J gene: TRBJ2-7; clone size: NA; CDR3 DNA: TGCGCCATCCCAGCGGGACAGAGGGTTTCCTACGAGCAGTACTTC; CDR3 protein: CAIPAGQRVSYEQYF
D gene: NA; V gene: TRBV23-1; J gene: TRBJ2-7; clone size: NA; CDR3 DNA: TGCGCCAGCACCCCGGGTTCCCCCTACGAGCAGTACTTC; CDR3 protein: CASTPGSPYEQYF
D gene: NA; V gene: TRBV30; J gene: TRBJ1-1; clone size: once; CDR3 DNA: TGTGCCTGGAGGTTAATAGCTTACACTGAAGCTTTCTTT; CDR3 protein: CAWRLIAYTEAFF
D gene: TRBD1; V gene: TRBV27; J gene: TRBJ1-6; clone size: NA; CDR3 DNA: TGTGCCAGCAGTTATACGACAGGGTTCTATAATTCACCCCTCCACTTT; CDR3 protein: CASSYTTGFYNSPLHF
D gene: TRBD2; V gene: TRBV5-1; J gene: TRBJ2-7; clone size: once; CDR3 DNA: TGCGCCAGCGCAGCTTGGCGGGGGGGCGATGGCTCCTACGAGCAGTACTTC; CDR3 protein: CASAAWRGGDGSYEQYF
D gene: NA; V gene: TRBV11-3; J gene: TRBJ2-1; clone size: NA; CDR3 DNA: TGTGCCAGCAGCACCCGGACGGGCTTCACCTACAATGAGCAGTTCTTC; CDR3 protein: CASSTRTGFTYNEQFF
D gene: NA; V gene: TRBV5-1; J gene: TRBJ2-5; clone size: NA; CDR3 DNA: TGCGCCAGCAGCGCGGGCGCGGCAAAGGGGGAGACCCAGTACTTC; CDR3 protein: CASSAGAAKGETQYF
D gene: TRBD1; V gene: TRBV25-1; J gene: TRBJ2-6; clone size: once; CDR3 DNA: TGTGCCAGCAGTGATGATGACAGGGGCGGGGCCAACGTCCTGACTTTC; CDR3 protein: CASSDDDRGGANVLTF
D gene: NA; V gene: TRBV4-3; J gene: TRBJ2-6; clone size: NA; CDR3 DNA: TGCGCCAGCAGCCAAGCGCGGCAGGGGGGATTTTCTGGGGCCAACGTCCTGACTTTC; CDR3 protein: CASSQARQGGFSGANVLTF
D gene: NA; V gene: TRBV11-2; J gene: TRBJ1-1; clone size: NA; CDR3 DNA: TGTGCCAGCAGCTTTGGAGGGGACCTCACTGAAGCTTTCTTT; CDR3 protein: CASSFGGDLTEAFF
D gene: NA; V gene: TRBV6-5; J gene: TRBJ1-2; clone size: NA; CDR3 DNA: TGTGCCAGCAGTTACTCCGCAGAATCCTATGGCTACACCTTC; CDR3 protein: CASSYSAESYGYTF
D gene: NA; V gene: TRBV2; J gene: TRBJ2-3; clone size: NA; CDR3 DNA: TGTGCCATTCAAGCCGGGGGACTCACAGATACGCAGTATTTT; CDR3 protein: CAIQAGGLTDTQYF
D gene: NA; V gene: TRBV5-8; J gene: TRBJ1-1; clone size: NA; CDR3 DNA: TGTGCCAGCAGCCTTCCCGGGGGAGCTTTCTTT; CDR3 protein: CASSLPGGAFF
D gene: TRBD1; V gene: TRBV27; J gene: TRBJ1-2; clone size: NA; CDR3 DNA: TGTGCCAGCAGTTTAAGGGGGCCAAGGGATGGCTACACCTTC; CDR3 protein: CASSLRGPRDGYTF
D gene: NA; V gene: TRBV21-1; J gene: TRBJ2-5; clone size: NA; CDR3 DNA: TGTGCCAGCAACGATCGGGGGTTGGGGGGCACCCGAACACGGGAGACCCAGTACTTC; CDR3 protein: CASNDRGLGGTRTRETQYF
D gene: NA; V gene: TRBV7-9; J gene: TRBJ2-7; clone size: few; CDR3 DNA: TGTGCCAGCAGCTCACGTCAAGGGGTATTGAGCGAGCAGTACTTC; CDR3 protein: CASSSRQGVLSEQYF
D gene: NA; V gene: TRBV5-6; J gene: TRBJ1-2; clone size: NA; CDR3 DNA: TGTGCCAGCAGCTGGGGGGTGGTTGGCTACACCTTC; CDR3 protein: CASSWGVVGYTF
D gene: TRBD1; V gene: TRBV7-9; J gene: TRBJ2-7; clone size: NA; CDR3 DNA: TGTGCCAGCAGCACAGACAGGGCCTCCTACGAGCAGTACTTC; CDR3 protein: CASSTDRASYEQYF
D gene: NA; V gene: TRBV28; J gene: TRBJ2-3; clone size: NA; CDR3 DNA: TGTGCCAGCAGCCCTATCCCGGGACGCGGGGATACGCAGTATTTT; CDR3 protein: CASSPIPGRGDTQYF